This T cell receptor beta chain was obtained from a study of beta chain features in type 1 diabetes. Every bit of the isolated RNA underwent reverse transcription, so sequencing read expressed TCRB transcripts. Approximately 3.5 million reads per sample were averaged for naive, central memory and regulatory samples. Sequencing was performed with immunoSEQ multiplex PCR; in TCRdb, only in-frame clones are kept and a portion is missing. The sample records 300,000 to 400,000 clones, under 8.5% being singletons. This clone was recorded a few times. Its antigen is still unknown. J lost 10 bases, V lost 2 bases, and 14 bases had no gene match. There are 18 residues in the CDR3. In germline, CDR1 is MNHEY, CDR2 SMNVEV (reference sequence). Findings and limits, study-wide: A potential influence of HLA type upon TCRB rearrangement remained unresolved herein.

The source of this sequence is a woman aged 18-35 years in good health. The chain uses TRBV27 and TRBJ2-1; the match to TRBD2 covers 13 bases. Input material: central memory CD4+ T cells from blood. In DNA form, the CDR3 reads TGTGCCAGCAGTTTAGGGGCGTCCGGGACTAGCGGGACAAAAGAGCAGTTCTTC. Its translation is CASSLGASGTSGTKEQFF.